A selection of T cell receptor beta chains follows, all from one sample in a study of OX40 agonist ivuxolimab in advanced cancers. Produced via immunoSEQ multiplex PCR; TCRdb's table is partial and in-frame only. The sample lists approximately 73,000 clones, about nine tenths occurring once. Sequencing was performed on CD4+ or CD8+ T cells sorted from blood, taken in a trial of the OX40 agonist ivuxolimab. These receptors came from an adult with an advanced solid tumor such as melanoma, head and neck, liver or kidney cancer. CDR3s include the opening cysteine and the closing phenylalanine or tryptophan. Each record gives: clone size, V gene, J gene, D gene, CDR3 DNA, CDR3 protein. A D gene is named only where the DNA matches it firmly. The size field is filled for only some rows; it gives once, few, many or a size class.

>NA|TRBV28|TRBJ1-1|NA
TGTGCCAGCAGGGTTACGGGACAAAAGAACACTGAAGCTTTCTTT
CASRVTGQKNTEAFF
>few|TRBV7-6|TRBJ2-3|NA
TGTGCCAGCAGCTTTTCAGGGAGCACAGATACGCAGTATTTT
CASSFSGSTDTQYF
>NA|TRBV11-2|TRBJ2-7|NA
TGTGCCAGCAGCCACCCATCTTCCGCTCTCTACGAGCAGTACTTC
CASSHPSSALYEQYF
>NA|TRBV11-3|TRBJ2-7|TRBD2
TGTGCCAGCAGCTTAGGGAGGGCGGGAGGTCCACCCAAATACTACGAGCAGTACTTC
CASSLGRAGGPPKYYEQYF
>NA|TRBV6-1|TRBJ1-5|NA
TGTGCCAGCAGTGAAGACAGGGATCAGCCCCAGCATTTT
CASSEDRDQPQHF
>NA|TRBV18|TRBJ1-1|NA
TGTGCCAGCTCACCACCTAAGGGGGGGAACACTGAAGCTTTCTTT
CASSPPKGGNTEAFF
>NA|TRBV10-3|TRBJ1-1|TRBD1
TGTGCCATCACCGACAGGGTGAACACTGAAGCTTTCTTT
CAITDRVNTEAFF
>NA|TRBV28|TRBJ1-5|TRBD1
TGTGCCAGCAGTTTCCCGGGACAGGGGGGACAGCCCCAGCATTTT
CASSFPGQGGQPQHF
>NA|TRBV7-8|TRBJ2-3|TRBD2
TGTGCCAGCAGCGATCGTCGGCGGGGGGGCACAGATACGCAGTATTTT
CASSDRRRGGTDTQYF
>NA|TRBV9|TRBJ2-2|NA
TGTGCCAGCAGCGTAGCTTCCAGGAACACCGGGGAGCTGTTTTTT
CASSVASRNTGELFF
>NA|TRBV11-2|TRBJ1-1|NA
TGTGCCAGCAGCTTCCCGGACACTGAAGCTTTCTTT
CASSFPDTEAFF
>few|TRBV18|TRBJ1-1|TRBD1
TGTGCCAGCTCACCACCGATAGGACAGGGGAAGTTGAACACTGAAGCTTTCTTT
CASSPPIGQGKLNTEAFF
>NA|TRBV9|TRBJ2-7|TRBD2
TGTGCCAGCAGCGTAGGGGCTAGCGGGAGTCACGAGCAGTACTTC
CASSVGASGSHEQYF
>NA|TRBV6-5|TRBJ1-3|NA
TGTGCCAGCAGAGGGGGGACTGCTGGAAACACCATATATTTT
CASRGGTAGNTIYF